The present T cell receptor beta chain was sequenced within a study of technical replicates of blood from several donors. The V end lost 5 bases, the J end lost 8 bases, and 12 bases lay between the germline ends. Per the germline V gene, CDR1 is MGHDK and CDR2 is SYGVNS. This CDR3 region has 13 residues. Generated by immunoSEQ multiplex PCR, the TCRdb table keeps only in-frame clones and is missing some. The table records some 80,000 clones, roughly 96% of them present only once. This receptor was identified in a human donor in good health. The V gene is TRBV25-1, the J gene TRBJ1-4; D remains ambiguous. Sequencing used T cells isolated from PBMCs. The CDR3 DNA reads TGTGCCAGCAGTCCGGGAGGGAGCGAAAAACTGTTTTTT. Protein product: CASSPGGSEKLFF.